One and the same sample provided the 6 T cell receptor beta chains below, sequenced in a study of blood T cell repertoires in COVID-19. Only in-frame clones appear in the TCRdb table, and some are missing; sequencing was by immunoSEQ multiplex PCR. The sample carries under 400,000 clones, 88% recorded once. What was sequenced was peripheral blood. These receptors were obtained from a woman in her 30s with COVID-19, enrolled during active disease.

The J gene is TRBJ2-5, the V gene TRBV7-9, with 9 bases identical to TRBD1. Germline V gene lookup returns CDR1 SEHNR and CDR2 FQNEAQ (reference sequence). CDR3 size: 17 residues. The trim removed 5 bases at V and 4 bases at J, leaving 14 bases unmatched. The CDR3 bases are TGTGCCAGCAGCCGACCACCCGGGACAGGGAGGGGAGAGACCCAGTACTTC. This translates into CASSRPPGTGRGETQYF.

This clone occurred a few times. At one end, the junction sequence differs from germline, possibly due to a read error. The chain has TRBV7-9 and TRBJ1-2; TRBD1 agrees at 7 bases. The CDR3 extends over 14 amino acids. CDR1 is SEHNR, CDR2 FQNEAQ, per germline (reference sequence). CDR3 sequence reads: CANSWDSPNYGYTF. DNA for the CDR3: TGTGCCAACAGCTGGGACAGTCCCAACTATGGCTACACCTTC.

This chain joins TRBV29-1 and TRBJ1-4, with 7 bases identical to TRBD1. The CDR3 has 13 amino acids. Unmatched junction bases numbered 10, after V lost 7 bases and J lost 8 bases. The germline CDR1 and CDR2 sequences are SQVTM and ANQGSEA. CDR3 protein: CSANRGIGEKLFF. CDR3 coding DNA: TGCAGCGCTAACAGGGGCATTGGGGAAAAACTGTTTTTT.

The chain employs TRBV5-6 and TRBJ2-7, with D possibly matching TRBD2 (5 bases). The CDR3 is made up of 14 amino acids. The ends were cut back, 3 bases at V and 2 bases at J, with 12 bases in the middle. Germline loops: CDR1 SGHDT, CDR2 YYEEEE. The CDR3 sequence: CASSSGGEAYEQYF. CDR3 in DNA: TGTGCCAGCAGCTCAGGAGGAGAAGCCTACGAGCAGTACTTC. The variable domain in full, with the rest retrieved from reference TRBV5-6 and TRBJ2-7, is DAGVTQSPTHLIKTRGQQVTLRCSPKSGHDTVSWYQQALGQGPQFIFQYYEEEERQRGNFPDRFSGHQFPNYSSELNVNALLLGDSALYLCASSSGGEAYEQYFGPGTRLTVT.

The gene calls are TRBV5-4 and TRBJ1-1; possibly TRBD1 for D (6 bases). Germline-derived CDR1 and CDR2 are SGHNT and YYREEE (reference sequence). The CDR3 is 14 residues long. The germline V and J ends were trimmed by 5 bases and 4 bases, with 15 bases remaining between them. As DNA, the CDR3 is TGTGCCAGCAGATTTGCTACAGGGCCCACTGAAGCTTTCTTT. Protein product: CASRFATGPTEAFF.

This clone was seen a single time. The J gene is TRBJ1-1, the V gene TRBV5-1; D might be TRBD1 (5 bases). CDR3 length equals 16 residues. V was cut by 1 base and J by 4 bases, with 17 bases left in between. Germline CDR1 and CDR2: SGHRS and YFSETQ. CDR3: CASSLLSAAGGTEAFF. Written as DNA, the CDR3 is TGCGCCAGCAGCTTGCTGTCCGCCGCCGGGGGCACTGAAGCTTTCTTT.